The 25 T cell receptor beta chains given below trace back to one sample, sequenced in a study of Graves' ophthalmopathy and Graves' hyperthyroidism. Scientists amplified the TCR beta CDR3 regions from RNA transcripts. First-round RT-PCR with HTBI primers preceded a second-round multiplex PCR. TCRdb fed the multiplex PCR reads into MiXCR, producing one record per CDR3 protein. Of hundreds of thousands of distinct CDR3 sequences listed, around 42% were seen once; the top ten hold around half. The sample comprised peripheral blood. The receptors come from an adult man with Graves' ophthalmopathy.

This sequence joins TRBV11-2 and TRBJ1-5, with D perhaps TRBD1 (6 bases). The germline V and J ends were trimmed by 1 base and 1 base, with 14 bases remaining between them. Looked up from germline, CDR1 is SGHAT and CDR2 is FQNNGV. This CDR3 has 17 residues. CDR3 amino acids: CASSLAISGASNQPQHF. For the CDR3, the DNA is TGTGCCAGCAGCTTAGCGATTTCAGGGGCAAGCAATCAGCCCCAGCATTTT. Complete variable domain (other parts from reference TRBV11-2 and TRBJ1-5): EAGVAQSPRYKIIEKRQSVAFWCNPISGHATLYWYQQILGQGPKLLIQFQNNGVVDDSQLPKDRFSAERLKGVDSTLKIQPAKLEDSAVYLCASSLAISGASNQPQHFGDGTRLSIL.

Only a few counts were recorded for this clonotype. The chain combines TRBV7-9 with TRBJ2-7, with 8 bases aligning to TRBD1. J lost 2 bases, V lost 2 bases, and 2 bases had no gene match. Germline CDR1 and CDR2: SEHNR and FQNEAQ (reference sequence). The CDR3 is 14 amino acids. CDR3 residues: CASSLQGAAYEQYF. CDR3 nucleotides: TGTGCCAGCAGCTTACAGGGGGCGGCCTACGAGCAGTACTTC.

As regards this clonotype: One end of the junction fails to match germline, which may point to a read error. The chain has TRBV7-9 and TRBJ1-5; TRBD1 is a possible D gene (5 bases). Germline V lookup: CDR1 SEHNR, CDR2 FQNEAQ (reference sequence). The CDR3 is made up of 13 amino acids. Here the CDR3 DNA reads TGTGCCAGCAGCTCTGCCTGGGACCAGCGCCAGCATTTT. Protein sequence: CASSSAWDQRQHF.

As regards this clonotype: Relative to the germline gene, one junction end is altered; a read error may explain this. This sequence joins TRBV10-3 and TRBJ1-1; TRBD1 might be the D (5 bases). Per the germline V gene, CDR1 is ENHRY and CDR2 is SYGVKD. This CDR3 is built from 14 residues. Here the CDR3 DNA reads TGTGCCAGCAGTTACTCGACCGGAGGGGAGGAAGCTTTCTTT. Translating it yields CASSYSTGGEEAFF.

A few counts support this clonotype. The chain employs TRBV20-1 and TRBJ1-5; unclear D gene. The CDR3 length is 13 residues. Between the trimmed V and J ends, which lost 1 base and 6 bases, there was a span of 10 bases. In germline, CDR1 is DFQATT, CDR2 SNEGSKA (reference sequence). Written as DNA, the CDR3 is TGCAGTGCTAGAGTTGGGGTGGTTCAGCCCCAGCATTTT. Translated: CSARVGVVQPQHF.

CDR3 sequence (DNA): TGTGCCAGCAGTCGAGATATTGCGAATGGCTACACCTTC. Its translation: CASSRDIANGYTF. The chain joins TRBV6-5 to TRBJ1-2; no clear D. The germline V gene encodes CDR1 MNHEY and CDR2 SVGAGI. V gave up 5 bases and J gave up 6 bases, with 13 bases separating them. This CDR3 has 13 amino acids.

This clonotype has just a few counts. The V and J genes are TRBV15 and TRBJ1-4, with 8 bases matching TRBD1. The junction had 8 bases not matched to a gene; V was cut back by 2 bases and J by 6 bases. CDR3 length: 16 residues. Germline assignment: CDR1 LNHNV and CDR2 YYDKDF (reference sequence). The DNA of the CDR3 is TGTGCCACCAGCAGATCGACCGCGACAGGGGATGAAAAACTGTTTTTT. It yields the protein CATSRSTATGDEKLFF.

This clonotype was observed a handful of times. The CDR3 protein is CESCRSQEAQYF. In DNA, the CDR3 is TGCGAATCCTGCAGGTCCCAAGAAGCCCAGTACTTC. The J gene is TRBJ2-5, the V gene TRBV29-1, with unresolved D. Germline V CDR1 and CDR2: SQVTM, ANQGSEA. The CDR3 has 12 residues.

The V and J genes are TRBV5-1 and TRBJ2-5; TRBD2 matches at 8 bases. Germline V gives CDR1 SGHRS, CDR2 YFSETQ. CDR3 length: 13 residues. Unmatched junction bases numbered 3, after V lost 4 bases and J lost 4 bases. This CDR3 is CASSETSAETQYF. Here the CDR3 DNA reads TGCGCCAGCAGCGAGACTAGCGCAGAGACCCAGTACTTC.

V is TRBV5-1 and J is TRBJ2-7, with no clear D. Germline V gene data show CDR1 as SGHRS and CDR2 as YFSETQ. The germline V and J ends were trimmed by 0 bases and 3 bases, with 22 bases remaining between them. The length of the CDR3 is 18 residues. CDR3 protein: CASSLGPVGGFPHYEQYF. DNA for the CDR3: TGCGCCAGCAGCTTGGGTCCGGTTGGCGGCTTTCCGCACTACGAGCAGTACTTC.

V is TRBV7-6 and J is TRBJ2-7; TRBD2 matches 12 bases. Trimming at V came to 0 bases and at J to 3 bases, leaving 3 bases not matched to a gene. This CDR3 has 16 residues. Germline lookup yields CDR1 SGHVS and CDR2 FNYEAQ. CDR3 sequence reads: CASSLAPSGGVYEQYF. The DNA for the CDR3 is TGTGCCAGCAGCTTAGCCCCTAGCGGGGGGGTCTACGAGCAGTACTTC.

To note about this clonotype: Here the CDR3 omits its conserved ending phenylalanine or tryptophan, so a read error is the likely source. The chain couples TRBV12-3 or TRBV12-4 to TRBJ1-1, with D possibly being TRBD1 (6 bases). Trimming left V 3 bases short and J 0 bases short, with 11 bases between. The CDR3 totals 15 residues. The CDR3, as DNA: TGTGCCAGCAGTTTCTACAGGACAGTGAACACTGAAGCTTTCCTT. It specifies CASSFYRTVNTEAFL.

This clonotype was detected only a few times. The chain uses TRBV5-1 and TRBJ1-2; a possible D gene is TRBD1 (6 bases). The CDR3 runs 14 residues. Looked up from germline, CDR1 is SGHRS and CDR2 is YFSETQ. With 4 bases removed from V and 4 bases from J, the gap between germline ends came to 14 bases. DNA of the CDR3: TGCGCCAGCAGCCCGTCAGGGGTTGGCTATGGCTACACCTTC. Its protein product is CASSPSGVGYGYTF.

This clonotype has just a few counts. The chain recombines TRBV12-3 or TRBV12-4 with TRBJ1-3, with TRBD1 as a possible D gene (5 bases). Trimming stripped 4 bases from V and 4 bases from J, with 14 bases between. This CDR3 is 15 amino acids long. Written as DNA, the CDR3 is TGTGCCAGCAGTTATTACGGGACCCGGGGAAACACCATATATTTT. Translating it yields CASSYYGTRGNTIYF.

The CDR3 sequence is CASSLQGNGNQPQHF. CDR3 sequence (DNA): TGCGCCAGCAGCTTACAGGGGAACGGCAATCAGCCCCAGCATTTT. This chain uses TRBV5-1 with TRBJ1-5, with 7 nucleotides matching TRBD1. Germline CDR1 reads SGHRS; CDR2 reads YFSETQ. Losses at the gene ends were 2 bases for V and 2 bases for J; bases not matched to a gene: 4. The CDR3 is 15 amino acids.

The chain's CDR3 is CATKRTGEWDTEAFF. The CDR3 DNA reads as TGTGCCACCAAAAGGACAGGGGAATGGGACACTGAAGCTTTCTTT. The chain links TRBV6-6 to TRBJ1-1, with 9 nucleotides matching TRBD1. The CDR3 has 15 residues. V was clipped by 10 bases and J by 3 bases; unmatched bases: 12. Germline CDR1 reads MNHNY; CDR2 reads SVGAGI (reference sequence).

This chain links TRBV7-3 with TRBJ1-2, with a weak D call TRBD1 (5 bases). The CDR3 is made up of 14 amino acids. V shed 2 bases and J shed 6 bases, with 13 bases lying between them. In germline, CDR1 is SGHTA, CDR2 FQGTGA. As DNA, the CDR3 is TGTGCCAGCAGCTTAGTTACAGGTTCCGATGGCTACACCTTC. This encodes CASSLVTGSDGYTF.

The CDR3 nucleotides read TGCAGTGCCCAAGTACGGGCTGGCGTAGGCTACGAGCAGTACTTC. Its translation is CSAQVRAGVGYEQYF. The chain combines TRBV20-1 with TRBJ2-7; the D is unclear. V shed 6 bases and J shed 3 bases, with 21 bases lying between them. Per germline, CDR1 DFQATT and CDR2 SNEGSKA (reference sequence). This CDR3 is 15 amino acids long.

V usage is TRBV4-1 and J usage is TRBJ1-1, with D possibly matching TRBD1 (5 bases). The germline V gene encodes CDR1 MGHRA and CDR2 YSYEKL. V shed 4 bases and J shed 4 bases, with 13 bases lying between them. The CDR3 is made up of 14 amino acids. The CDR3 here is CASSRSGSSTEAFF. In DNA, the CDR3 is TGCGCCAGCAGCCGATCAGGGAGCAGCACTGAAGCTTTCTTT.

The V and J genes are TRBV7-9 and TRBJ2-1; D is perhaps TRBD1 (5 bases). The CDR3 is made up of 13 amino acids. Trimming removed 1 base at V and 8 bases at J, with 9 bases between. Germline V gives CDR1 SEHNR, CDR2 FQNEAQ (reference sequence). As DNA, the CDR3 is TGTGCCAGCAGCTTAGAGCAGGGTGATGAGCAGTTCTTC. Translated, it gives CASSLEQGDEQFF.

Note on this clonotype: Its ends do not fully match the called genes, so a read error is possible. V and J are TRBV7-7 and TRBJ2-5; weak D call: TRBD1 (6 bases). CDR1 SSHAT and CDR2 FNYEAQ come from the germline V gene (reference sequence). This CDR3 has 15 residues. DNA for the CDR3: TGTGCTAGCAGTCGTACCGGGACACCCTGGGAGACCCAGTACTTC. It yields the protein CASSRTGTPWETQYF.

The chain is built from TRBV7-9 and TRBJ2-2; D is undetermined. Trimming took off 3 bases at V and 0 bases at J, with 11 bases between the two ends. This CDR3 region has 16 residues. The germline V gene has CDR1 SEHNR and CDR2 FQNEAQ (reference sequence). The CDR3: CASSFAVVTNTGELFF. The CDR3 DNA sequence: TGTGCCAGCAGCTTTGCGGTCGTAACGAACACCGGGGAGCTGTTTTTT.

This clonotype was picked up one time. V is TRBV9 and J is TRBJ2-2, with D possibly being TRBD2 (6 bases). The V end lost 4 bases, the J end lost 4 bases, and 20 bases lay between the germline ends. Looked up from germline, CDR1 is SGDLS and CDR2 is YYNGEE. This CDR3 has 17 residues. The CDR3 here is CASSQPRGAGSTGELFF. As DNA, the CDR3 is TGTGCCAGCAGCCAACCACGGGGCGCGGGGAGCACCGGGGAGCTGTTTTTT.

The chain employs TRBV7-3 and TRBJ1-4; D is possibly TRBD1 (5 bases). This CDR3 is built from 18 residues. The germline V and J ends were trimmed by 2 bases and 3 bases, with 19 bases remaining between them. CDR1 and CDR2 from the germline V gene are SGHTA and FQGTGA. The CDR3 DNA reads TGTGCCAGCAGCTTAGCGGTAGGGCTGGGACCGGCTAATGAAAAACTGTTTTTT. Amino acids: CASSLAVGLGPANEKLFF.

This chain links TRBV19 with TRBJ2-5, with D tentatively TRBD2 (5 bases). V dropped 4 bases and J dropped 2 bases, with 17 bases sitting between them. The CDR3 spans 16 residues. In germline, CDR1 is LNHDA, CDR2 SQIVND (reference sequence). DNA of the CDR3: TGTGCCAGTAGTACTGGCTGGACGGGGATACAAGAGACCCAGTACTTC. Its protein product is CASSTGWTGIQETQYF.